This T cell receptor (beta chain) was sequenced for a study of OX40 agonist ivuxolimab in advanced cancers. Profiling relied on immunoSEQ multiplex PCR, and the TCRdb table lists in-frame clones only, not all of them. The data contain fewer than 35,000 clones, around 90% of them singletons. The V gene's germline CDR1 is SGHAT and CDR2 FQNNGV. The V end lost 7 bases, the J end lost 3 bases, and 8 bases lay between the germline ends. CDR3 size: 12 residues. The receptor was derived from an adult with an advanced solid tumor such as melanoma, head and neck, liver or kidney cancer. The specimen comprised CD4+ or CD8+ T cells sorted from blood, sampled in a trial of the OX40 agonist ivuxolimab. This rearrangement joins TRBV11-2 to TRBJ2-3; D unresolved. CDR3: CASTPNTDTQYF. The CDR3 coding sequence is TGTGCCAGCACCCCAAATACAGATACGCAGTATTTT.